Shown below are 24 T cell receptor beta chains from a single sample sequenced in a study of blood T cell repertoires in COVID-19. The data were produced by immunoSEQ multiplex PCR, yet TCRdb's version contains in-frame clones alone and is incomplete. In the table there are tens of thousands of clones, around 79% of which are singletons. The sample was peripheral blood. Receptors originate from a woman older than 75 with active or convalescent COVID-19.

V and J are TRBV19 and TRBJ2-7, with 10 bases fitting TRBD2. The CDR3 is made up of 15 amino acids. Per germline, CDR1 LNHDA and CDR2 SQIVND (reference sequence). With V trimmed by 1 base and J by 4 bases, 4 bases remained unmatched. This CDR3 is CASSIGGTSVYEQYF. The CDR3 DNA reads as TGTGCCAGTAGTATAGGAGGGACTAGCGTTTACGAGCAGTACTTC.

This clone was seen a few times. V usage is TRBV28 and J usage is TRBJ1-2; D uncertain. Deletions cut 5 bases from V and 6 bases from J, with 25 bases between. CDR1 and CDR2 from the germline V gene are MDHEN and SYDVKM. This CDR3 comprises 17 residues. The CDR3 protein is CASSPPTSTLVRHGYTF. For the CDR3, the DNA is TGTGCCAGCAGTCCCCCCACTTCGACACTCGTTCGCCATGGCTACACCTTC.

V and J are TRBV19 and TRBJ1-2; 10 bases map to TRBD1. Germline-derived CDR1 and CDR2 are LNHDA and SQIVND (reference sequence). This CDR3 contains 13 residues. V trimming: 6 bases; J trimming: 6 bases; junction bases outside the gene matches: 4. The CDR3 reads CASSAGTGDGYTF. DNA of the CDR3: TGTGCCAGTAGCGCCGGGACAGGGGATGGCTACACCTTC.

The V gene is TRBV29-1, the J gene TRBJ2-5; tentative D call: TRBD1 (5 bases). Trimming cost V 6 bases and J 5 bases, with 16 bases left between them. This CDR3 is 13 amino acids long. Per germline, CDR1 SQVTM and CDR2 ANQGSEA. CDR3 nucleotides: TGCAGCGTCGAACCCAGGGCCCGCGAGACCCAGTACTTC. It codes for CSVEPRARETQYF.

The CDR3 protein is CASRLGQGFYGYTF. The CDR3 nucleotides read TGTGCCAGCAGACTTGGACAGGGGTTTTATGGCTACACCTTC. The chain combines TRBV28 with TRBJ1-2; 9 bases are shared with TRBD1. Germline CDR1 reads MDHEN; CDR2 reads SYDVKM. Germline trimming cut 6 bases from V and 5 bases from J; bases unmatched to any gene: 7. CDR3 length: 14 amino acids.

J is TRBJ2-7 and V is TRBV28; maybe TRBD2 (5 bases). The CDR3 is 15 residues long. V lost 4 bases and J lost 0, with 13 bases in between. From germline, CDR1 is MDHEN and CDR2 SYDVKM. CDR3 amino acids: CASSSFRENSYEQYF. CDR3 coding DNA: TGTGCCAGCAGTTCCTTCCGGGAAAACTCCTACGAGCAGTACTTC.

The V call is TRBV4-3, the J call TRBJ2-3; 7 nucleotides align to TRBD2. CDR1 is LGHNA, CDR2 YSLEER, per germline. The CDR3 is made up of 19 amino acids. Losses at the gene ends were 0 bases for V and 5 bases for J; bases not matched to a gene: 17. The CDR3 region is CASSQDLFGGRRVKDTQYF. DNA for the CDR3: TGCGCCAGCAGCCAAGATCTTTTCGGCGGGAGAAGAGTTAAAGATACGCAGTATTTT.

The chain uses TRBV7-9 and TRBJ1-2; 7 positions agree with TRBD1. With 5 bases clipped from V and 8 bases from J, the junction kept 8 bases outside the gene matches. The germline CDR1 and CDR2 sequences are SEHNR and FQNEAQ (reference sequence). The CDR3 length is 13 residues. CDR3 sequence: CASSPRQGAGYTF. CDR3 DNA: TGTGCCAGCAGCCCACGACAGGGTGCCGGCTACACCTTC.

This clone was counted a few times. This chain links TRBV7-9 with TRBJ1-2; D is undetermined. Germline CDR1 is SEHNR and CDR2 is FQNEAQ (reference sequence). V was shortened by 2 bases and J by 6 bases, with 13 bases between the two germline ends. CDR3 size: 14 residues. In nucleotides, the CDR3 is TGTGCCAGCAGCTTAAGTAGGGAGGTGCATGGCTACACCTTC. This sequence encodes CASSLSREVHGYTF.

This clone showed up just a few times. This CDR3 reads CASSISASGSYEQYF. CDR3 coding DNA: TGTGCCAGCAGTATCTCTGCGAGTGGCTCCTACGAGCAGTACTTC. This chain uses TRBV28 with TRBJ2-7, with D uncertain. This CDR3 has 15 residues. V was trimmed by 5 bases and J by 0 bases, leaving 14 bases between them. Germline V gene data show CDR1 as MDHEN and CDR2 as SYDVKM.

The rearrangement links TRBV11-2 to TRBJ2-5; 8 bases match TRBD2. This CDR3 has 15 amino acids. Germline lookup yields CDR1 SGHAT and CDR2 FQNNGV. J was trimmed by 1 base and V by 6 bases; bases with no gene match: 7. The CDR3 DNA is TGTGCCAGCAGAACCTTCGGGGGGGCCCAAGAGACCCAGTACTTC. Translated, it gives CASRTFGGAQETQYF.

The CDR3 DNA reads as TGTGCCAGTAGTTCCTTGGGACAGACCCTAGCGGGCGAGCAGTACTTC. Translation: CASSSLGQTLAGEQYF. The chain employs TRBV19 and TRBJ2-7, with a tentative D call TRBD2 (8 bases). This CDR3 has 16 amino acids. Germline CDR1 is LNHDA and CDR2 is SQIVND (reference sequence). V was trimmed by 5 bases and J by 6 bases, leaving 23 bases between them.

The chain links TRBV2 to TRBJ1-3; possible D gene TRBD1, 6 bases. Germline V CDR1 and CDR2: SNHLY, FYNNEI. CDR3 length equals 13 residues. Deletions cut 3 bases from V and 7 bases from J, with 10 bases between. The CDR3 spells CASSEKQGNTIYF. CDR3 sequence (DNA): TGTGCCAGCAGTGAGAAACAGGGCAACACCATATATTTT.

This clone turned up a few times. The J gene is TRBJ1-3, the V gene TRBV6-1, with 7 bases identical to TRBD1. Germline lookup yields CDR1 MNHNS and CDR2 SASEGT. The CDR3 has 17 residues. The V segment lost 2 bases and the J segment 0 bases; nucleotides outside the gene matches: 7. In DNA form, the CDR3 reads TGTGCCAGCAGTGAAACAAGACAGGGCCTCTCTGGAAACACCATATATTTT. Translation gives CASSETRQGLSGNTIYF.

The chain combines TRBV29-1 with TRBJ1-2; 7 bases align to TRBD1. J lost 3 bases, V lost 7 bases, and 11 bases had no gene match. The CDR3 covers 14 residues. Germline V CDR1 and CDR2: SQVTM, ANQGSEA. CDR3 protein: CSARNRQGHYGYTF. DNA for the CDR3: TGCAGCGCTCGCAACAGACAGGGCCACTATGGCTACACCTTC.

This rearrangement joins TRBV18 to TRBJ2-7; 13 bases fit TRBD2. CDR3 size: 18 residues. Germline V CDR1 and CDR2: KGHSH, LQKENI. The V gene end was trimmed by 1 base and the J gene end by 0 bases; junction bases not matched to a gene: 6. The CDR3 DNA reads TGTGCCAGCTCACCACAACTAGCGGGAGGGCCCACCTCCTACGAGCAGTACTTC. Translated: CASSPQLAGGPTSYEQYF.

The chain recombines TRBV5-1 with TRBJ2-6; possibly TRBD2 for D (6 bases). The CDR3 loop spans 16 amino acids. V was cut by 0 bases and J by 2 bases, with 9 bases left in between. The V gene's germline CDR1 is SGHRS and CDR2 YFSETQ. CDR3 nucleotide sequence: TGCGCCAGCAGCTTGGGAGGAGGGCCTGGGGCCAACGTCCTGACTTTC. Translating gives CASSLGGGPGANVLTF.

The CDR3 bases are TGTGCCAGCAGTTACTCAAGCGGGAGTGGCACAGATACGCAGTATTTT. Protein sequence: CASSYSSGSGTDTQYF. This sequence joins TRBV6-2 or TRBV6-3 and TRBJ2-3; 8 bases line up with TRBD2. The CDR3 loop spans 16 amino acids. V shed 0 bases, J shed 1 base, and the junction held 3 bases outside the gene matches. From germline, CDR1 is MNHEY and CDR2 SVGEGT.

The chain is built from TRBV6-2 or TRBV6-3 and TRBJ1-4, with D perhaps matching TRBD1 (5 bases). There are 15 residues in the CDR3. CDR1 is MNHEY, CDR2 SVGEGT, per germline. V gave up 6 bases and J gave up 13 bases, with 24 bases separating them. The CDR3 loop is CASSTHPNLGPGLFF. CDR3 nucleotide sequence: TGTGCCAGCAGCACCCACCCCAACCTGGGGCCGGGACTGTTTTTT.

The rearrangement links TRBV18 to TRBJ2-5; no definite D call. Per germline, CDR1 KGHSH and CDR2 LQKENI. Trimming removed 1 base at V and 2 bases at J, with 8 bases between. The CDR3 length is 14 residues. CDR3 in DNA: TGTGCCAGCTCACCACGGCAGGATCAAGAGACCCAGTACTTC. Translated, it gives CASSPRQDQETQYF.

The rearrangement joins TRBV25-1 to TRBJ2-1; 7 positions match TRBD2. With 1 base clipped from V and 3 bases from J, the junction kept 9 bases outside the gene matches. CDR1 and CDR2 from the germline V gene are MGHDK and SYGVNS. This CDR3 region has 17 residues. The CDR3 is CASSELGRLAGYNEQFF. Written as DNA, the CDR3 is TGTGCCAGCAGTGAATTAGGGAGACTAGCTGGCTACAATGAGCAGTTCTTC.

The chain carries TRBV5-8 and TRBJ2-3; D is ambiguous. Germline V CDR1 and CDR2: SGHTS, YDEGEE. The CDR3 covers 13 residues. V lost 5 bases and J 14 bases, leaving 21 bases between the germline ends. CDR3 sequence reads: CASRPNLISRWYF. CDR3 sequence (DNA): TGTGCCAGCAGACCTAATTTAATCTCGCGGTGGTATTTT.

This clone came up a few times. The V and J genes are TRBV4-1 and TRBJ2-5; no definite D call. Germline V CDR1 and CDR2: MGHRA, YSYEKL. This CDR3 is 13 amino acids long. The V and J ends lost 0 bases and 7 bases respectively, with 9 bases between them. The CDR3 reads CASSQDQFLTQYF. CDR3 sequence (DNA): TGCGCCAGCAGCCAAGATCAGTTTTTGACCCAGTACTTC.

The chain carries TRBV27 and TRBJ2-3, with TRBD2 matching 11 bases. Germline CDR1 MNHEY, CDR2 SMNVEV (reference sequence). V shed 6 bases and J 2 bases; nucleotides not matched to a gene: 7. CDR3 length: 16 amino acids. Here the CDR3 reads CASRPGLAAPTDTQYF. CDR3 DNA: TGTGCCAGCAGACCGGGACTAGCGGCTCCCACAGATACGCAGTATTTT.